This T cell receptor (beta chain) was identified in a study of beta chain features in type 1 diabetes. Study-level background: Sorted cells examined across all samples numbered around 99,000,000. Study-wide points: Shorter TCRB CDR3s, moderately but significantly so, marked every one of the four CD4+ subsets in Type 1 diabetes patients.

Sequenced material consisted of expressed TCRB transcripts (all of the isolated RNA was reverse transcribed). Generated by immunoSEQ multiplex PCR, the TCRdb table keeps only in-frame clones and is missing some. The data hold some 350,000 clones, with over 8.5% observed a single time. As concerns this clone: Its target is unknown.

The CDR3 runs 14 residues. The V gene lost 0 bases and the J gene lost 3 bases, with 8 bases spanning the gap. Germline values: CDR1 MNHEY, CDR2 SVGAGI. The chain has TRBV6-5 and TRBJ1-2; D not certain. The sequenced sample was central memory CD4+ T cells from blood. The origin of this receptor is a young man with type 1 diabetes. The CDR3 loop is CASSYSSKDYGYTF. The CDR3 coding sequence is TGTGCCAGCAGTTACTCGAGCAAGGACTATGGCTACACCTTC.